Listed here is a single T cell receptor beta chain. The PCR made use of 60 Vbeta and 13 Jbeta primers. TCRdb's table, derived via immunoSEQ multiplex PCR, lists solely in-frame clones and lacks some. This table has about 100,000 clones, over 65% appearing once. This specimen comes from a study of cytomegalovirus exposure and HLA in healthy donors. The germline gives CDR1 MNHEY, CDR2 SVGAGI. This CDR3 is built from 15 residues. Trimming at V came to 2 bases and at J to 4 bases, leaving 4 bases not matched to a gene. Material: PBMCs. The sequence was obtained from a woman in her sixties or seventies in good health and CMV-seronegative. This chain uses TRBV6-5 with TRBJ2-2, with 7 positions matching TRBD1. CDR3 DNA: TGTGCCAGCAGTTACGGGACAGTGAGCACCGGGGAGCTGTTTTTT. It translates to CASSYGTVSTGELFF.